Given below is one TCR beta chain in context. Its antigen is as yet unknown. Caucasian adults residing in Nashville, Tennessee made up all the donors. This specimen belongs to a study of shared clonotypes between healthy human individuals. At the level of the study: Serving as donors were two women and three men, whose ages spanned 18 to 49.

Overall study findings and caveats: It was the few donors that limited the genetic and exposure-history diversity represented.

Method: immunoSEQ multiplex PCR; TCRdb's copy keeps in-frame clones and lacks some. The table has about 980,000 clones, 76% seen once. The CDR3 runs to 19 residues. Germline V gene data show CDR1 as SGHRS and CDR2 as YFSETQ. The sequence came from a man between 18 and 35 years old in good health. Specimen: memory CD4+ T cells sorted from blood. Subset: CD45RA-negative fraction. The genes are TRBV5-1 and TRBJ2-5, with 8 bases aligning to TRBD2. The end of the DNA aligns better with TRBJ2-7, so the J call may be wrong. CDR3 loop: CASSPQGAGGAQSSYEQYF. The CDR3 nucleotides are TGCGCCAGCAGCCCCCAAGGGGCGGGAGGAGCCCAGTCCTCCTACGAGCAGTACTTC.